The clone carrying this T cell receptor beta chain was counted ten times or more. This sample stems from a study of blood T cell repertoires in COVID-19. Losses at the gene ends were 7 bases for V and 7 bases for J; bases not matched to a gene: 10. Germline V gene sequence: CDR1 SQVTM, CDR2 ANQGSEA. The CDR3 totals 14 residues. Clones were sequenced by immunoSEQ multiplex PCR, and TCRdb holds only the in-frame ones, with some missing. There are around 420,000 clones in the sample; approximately 91% occur only once, and roughly 2% lies in the top ten. Researchers sorted participants into cohorts using their self-reported clinical history.

This TCR derives from a middle-aged woman with acute COVID-19. This chain connects TRBV29-1 to TRBJ2-1; 10 nucleotides align to TRBD1. The specimen sequenced was PBMCs or T cells enriched from blood (not recorded which). The CDR3 DNA sequence: TGCAGCGGCTTTCCCGGGACAGGGGAAAATGAGCAGTTCTTC. It codes for CSGFPGTGENEQFF.